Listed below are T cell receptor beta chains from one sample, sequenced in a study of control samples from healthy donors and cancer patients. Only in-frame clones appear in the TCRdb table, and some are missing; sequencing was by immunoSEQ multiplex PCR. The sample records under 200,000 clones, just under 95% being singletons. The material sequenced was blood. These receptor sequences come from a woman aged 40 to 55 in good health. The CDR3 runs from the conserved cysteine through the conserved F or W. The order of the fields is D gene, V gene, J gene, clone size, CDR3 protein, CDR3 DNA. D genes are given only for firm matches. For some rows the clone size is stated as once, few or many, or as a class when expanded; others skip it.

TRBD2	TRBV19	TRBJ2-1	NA	CASRRLTSGSPYEQFF	TGTGCCAGTAGGCGTCTAACTAGCGGGAGTCCGTATGAGCAGTTCTTC
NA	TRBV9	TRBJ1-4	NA	CASSVGGKATNEKLFF	TGTGCCAGCAGCGTTGGGGGAAAAGCAACTAATGAAAAACTGTTTTTT
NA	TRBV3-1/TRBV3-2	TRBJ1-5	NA	CASSQVGQPQHF	TGTGCCAGCAGCCAAGTAGGTCAGCCCCAGCATTTT
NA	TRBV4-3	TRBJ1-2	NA	CASSHEGGRPGYTF	TGCGCCAGCAGCCATGAAGGCGGGCGCCCTGGCTACACCTTC
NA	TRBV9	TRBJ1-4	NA	CASSVRPEGNEKLFF	TGTGCCAGCAGCGTACGACCGGAGGGGAATGAAAAACTGTTTTTT
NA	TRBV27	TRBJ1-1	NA	CASSFSRAANTEAFF	TGTGCCAGCAGCTTCAGTCGGGCGGCGAACACTGAAGCTTTCTTT
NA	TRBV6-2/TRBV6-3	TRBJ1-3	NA	CASSYIPGSGNTIYF	TGTGCCAGCAGTTACATCCCAGGCTCTGGAAACACCATATATTTT
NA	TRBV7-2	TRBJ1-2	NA	CASSFGGDAYGYTF	TGTGCCAGCAGCTTTGGGGGGGACGCCTATGGCTACACCTTC
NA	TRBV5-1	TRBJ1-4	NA	CASSLTPASTNEKLFF	TGCGCCAGCAGCCTGACACCGGCCTCAACTAATGAAAAACTGTTTTTT
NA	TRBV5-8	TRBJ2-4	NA	CASSIRQNIQYF	TGTGCCAGCAGCATTAGACAGAACATTCAGTACTTC
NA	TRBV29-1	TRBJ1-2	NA	CSAVPSQGSGYTF	TGCAGCGCCGTGCCTTCACAAGGAAGTGGCTACACCTTC
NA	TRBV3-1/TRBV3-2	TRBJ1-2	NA	CASSWERSNYGYTF	TGTGCCAGCAGCTGGGAGAGAAGCAACTATGGCTACACCTTC
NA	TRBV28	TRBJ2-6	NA	CASSFARTVGGFAGANVLTF	TGTGCCAGCAGTTTCGCCCGGACTGTAGGGGGGTTTGCGGGGGCCAACGTCCTGACTTTC
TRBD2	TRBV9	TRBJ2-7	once	CASSDGRAEQYF	TGTGCCAGCAGCGATGGGAGGGCCGAGCAGTACTTC
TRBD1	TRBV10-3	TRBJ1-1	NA	CAISENGQGRSTEAFF	TGTGCCATCAGTGAGAATGGACAGGGAAGGTCCACTGAAGCTTTCTTT
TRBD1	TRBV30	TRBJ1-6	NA	CACATGLDNSPLHF	TGTGCCTGCGCGACAGGGTTGGATAATTCACCCCTCCACTTT
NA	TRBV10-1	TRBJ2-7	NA	CASSESGSPYEQYF	TGCGCCAGCAGTGAATCCGGGAGCCCCTACGAGCAGTACTTC
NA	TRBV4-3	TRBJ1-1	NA	CASSQGSRMNTEAFF	TGCGCCAGCAGCCAAGGTTCCAGGATGAACACTGAAGCTTTCTTT
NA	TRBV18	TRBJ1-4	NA	CASSPSGPESEKLFF	TGTGCCAGCTCACCATCGGGTCCGGAAAGCGAGAAACTGTTTTTT
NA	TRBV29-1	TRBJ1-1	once	CSVAGRLNTEAFF	TGCAGCGTTGCTGGTAGATTGAACACTGAAGCTTTCTTT
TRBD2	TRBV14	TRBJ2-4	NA	CASSRRTSGRGENIQYF	TGTGCCAGCAGCCGCCGGACTAGCGGGAGAGGTGAAAACATTCAGTACTTC
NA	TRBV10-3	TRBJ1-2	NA	CAITQSAVYNYGYTF	TGTGCCATCACCCAGTCGGCGGTTTATAACTATGGCTACACCTTC
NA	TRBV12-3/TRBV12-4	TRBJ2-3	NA	CASSFSSTDTQYF	TGTGCCAGCAGCTTCAGTAGCACAGATACGCAGTATTTT
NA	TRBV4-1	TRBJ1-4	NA	CASSQPTEGGEKLFF	TGCGCCAGCAGCCAACCCACAGAGGGGGGTGAAAAACTGTTTTTT
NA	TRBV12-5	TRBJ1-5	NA	CASGLVLVGNQPQHF	TGTGCTAGTGGTTTGGTATTAGTCGGCAATCAGCCCCAGCATTTT
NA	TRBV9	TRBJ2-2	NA	CASSVVTGGFGTGELFF	TGTGCCAGCAGCGTAGTAACCGGGGGCTTCGGAACCGGGGAGCTGTTTTTT
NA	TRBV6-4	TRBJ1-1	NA	CARGRTSLTEAFF	TGTGCCAGGGGGAGAACAAGCCTCACTGAAGCTTTCTTT
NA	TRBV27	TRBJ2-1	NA	CASKKAGPIYNEQFF	TGTGCCAGCAAAAAGGCGGGCCCCATATACAATGAGCAGTTCTTC
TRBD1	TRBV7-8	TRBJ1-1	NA	CASSLVLQGAPILNTEAFF	TGTGCCAGCAGCTTAGTGTTACAGGGGGCGCCGATTTTGAACACTGAAGCTTTCTTT
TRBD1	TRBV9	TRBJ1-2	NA	CASSATGQVYGYTF	TGTGCCAGCAGCGCTACGGGACAGGTCTATGGCTACACCTTC
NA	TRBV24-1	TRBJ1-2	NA	CATVFGSGGYGYTF	TGTGCCACCGTCTTCGGGTCCGGGGGCTATGGCTACACCTTC